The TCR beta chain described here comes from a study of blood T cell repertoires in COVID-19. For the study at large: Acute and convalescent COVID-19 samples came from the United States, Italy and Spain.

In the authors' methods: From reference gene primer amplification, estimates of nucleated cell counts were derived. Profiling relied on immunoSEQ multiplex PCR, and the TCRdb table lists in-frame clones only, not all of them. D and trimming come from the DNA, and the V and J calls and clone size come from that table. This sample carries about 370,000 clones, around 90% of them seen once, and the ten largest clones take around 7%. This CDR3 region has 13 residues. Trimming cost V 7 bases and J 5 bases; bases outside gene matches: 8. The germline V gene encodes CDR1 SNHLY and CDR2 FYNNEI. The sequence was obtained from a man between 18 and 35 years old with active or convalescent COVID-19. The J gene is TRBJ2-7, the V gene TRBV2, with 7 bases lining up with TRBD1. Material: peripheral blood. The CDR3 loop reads CASTGQVGHEQYF. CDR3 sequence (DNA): TGTGCCAGCACCGGACAGGTAGGACACGAGCAGTACTTC. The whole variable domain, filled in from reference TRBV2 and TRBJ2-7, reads EPEVTQTPSHQVTQMGQEVILRCVPISNHLYFYWYRQILGQKVEFLVSFYNNEISEKSEIFDDQFSVERPDGSNFTLKIRSTKLEDSAMYFCASTGQVGHEQYFGPGTRLTVT.